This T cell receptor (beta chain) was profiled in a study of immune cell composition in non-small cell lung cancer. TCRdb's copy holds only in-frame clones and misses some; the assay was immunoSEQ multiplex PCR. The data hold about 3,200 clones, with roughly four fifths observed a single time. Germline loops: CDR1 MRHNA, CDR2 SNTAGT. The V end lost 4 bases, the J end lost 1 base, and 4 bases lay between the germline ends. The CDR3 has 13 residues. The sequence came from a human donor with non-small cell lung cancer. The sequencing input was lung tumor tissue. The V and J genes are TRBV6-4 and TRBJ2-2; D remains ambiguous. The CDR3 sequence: CASSALNTGELFF. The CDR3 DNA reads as TGTGCCAGCAGTGCCTTGAACACCGGGGAGCTGTTTTTT.